A selection of T cell receptor beta chains follows, all from one sample in a study of chemoradiotherapy in HPV16-positive cancers. Sequencing was performed with immunoSEQ multiplex PCR; in TCRdb, only in-frame clones are kept and a portion is missing. The sample has 30,000 to 35,000 clones, roughly nine tenths seen once; the top ten hold 3% to 4%. The sample here was blood, taken from a patient who underwent chemoradiotherapy. Receptors originate from a human donor with HPV-associated anogenital cancer. The CDR3 runs from the conserved cysteine through the conserved F or W. D genes are given only for firm matches. Not every row has a clone size; where given, it reads once, few, many or a size class.

TGTGCCAGCAGTCCTTTCCCTTACGAGCAGTACTTC	CASSPFPYEQYF	-	TRBV28	TRBJ2-7	-
TGCGCCAGCAGCTTGGCATCTGCGGGCACAGATACGCAGTATTTT	CASSLASAGTDTQYF	once	TRBV5-1	TRBJ2-3	-
TGTGCCAGCAGCTTTTTAGGCGGGACGGGTACCGGGGAGCTGTTTTTT	CASSFLGGTGTGELFF	once	TRBV7-9	TRBJ2-2	-
TGTGCCAGCAGCTTAGCGGGAGCTGGGGCCAACGTCCTGACTTTC	CASSLAGAGANVLTF	-	TRBV7-3	TRBJ2-6	TRBD2
TGTGCCAGCAGCTTCGGACAGGCCTATGGCTACACCTTC	CASSFGQAYGYTF	-	TRBV11-2	TRBJ1-2	TRBD1
TGTGCCAGCAGTCCAGGGCCTGGAAACACCATATATTTT	CASSPGPGNTIYF	-	TRBV2	TRBJ1-3	-
TGTGCCAGCAAACCGGGACAGGTCTCTGGAAACACCATATATTTT	CASKPGQVSGNTIYF	-	TRBV19	TRBJ1-3	TRBD1
TGTGCCAGCAGTGAAGCGGGGAACTCTGGAAACACCATATATTTT	CASSEAGNSGNTIYF	-	TRBV6-1	TRBJ1-3	-
TGTGCCAGCAGCACCCAACAGGGGACTAAGACCGGGGAGCTGTTTTTT	CASSTQQGTKTGELFF	-	TRBV9	TRBJ2-2	-
TGCGCCAGCAGCCAAGACTACGGACAGGCCGTTAATGAAAAACTGTTTTTT	CASSQDYGQAVNEKLFF	-	TRBV4-3	TRBJ1-4	TRBD1
TGTGCCAGCAGTTTAAGACGCGACAGTTTCTATGGCTACACCTTC	CASSLRRDSFYGYTF	-	TRBV27	TRBJ1-2	-
TGTGCCAGCAGCGTAGCAGGAGGGGGCGGAGAAGCTTTCTTT	CASSVAGGGGEAFF	-	TRBV9	TRBJ1-1	TRBD1
TGTGCCAGCAGCAGACAGGGAGGAGAAAAACTGTTTTTT	CASSRQGGEKLFF	-	TRBV6-5	TRBJ1-4	TRBD1
TGTGCCAGTAGTATCGGGAACACTGAAGCTTTCTTT	CASSIGNTEAFF	-	TRBV19	TRBJ1-1	-
TGTGCCAGCAGTCTCGAGCGGGGGGTAGGCACAGATACGCAGTATTTT	CASSLERGVGTDTQYF	-	TRBV6-4	TRBJ2-3	TRBD2
TGTGCCAGCAGCGTAGCGCAGGGAGGAAACACCATATATTTT	CASSVAQGGNTIYF	-	TRBV9	TRBJ1-3	-
TGTGCCAGCAGTGAAGCTTACAGGGTTGGTCAGCCCCAGCATTTT	CASSEAYRVGQPQHF	-	TRBV6-1	TRBJ1-5	-
TGTGCTAGTGGCGGAGGCACCACGAACACTGAAGCTTTCTTT	CASGGGTTNTEAFF	-	TRBV12-5	TRBJ1-1	-
TGTGCCAGCAGTGCCAGGGACAGCCCTTCACCCCTCCACTTT	CASSARDSPSPLHF	-	TRBV2	TRBJ1-6	TRBD1
TGTGCCAGCAGCTTAAGGCTAAAGGGGGGGGCAGATACGCAGTATTTT	CASSLRLKGGADTQYF	-	TRBV7-2	TRBJ2-3	-
TGTGCCAGCGGGGAGGGGGAATACTACGAGCAGTACTTC	CASGEGEYYEQYF	-	TRBV2	TRBJ2-7	-
TGTGCCAGCAGTTTGCGGGGGTACGATTCACCCCTCCACTTT	CASSLRGYDSPLHF	once	TRBV28	TRBJ1-6	-
TGTGCCAGCAGCCCTAGGACTAGCGGGAGAGATGAGCAGTTCTTC	CASSPRTSGRDEQFF	-	TRBV6-5	TRBJ2-1	TRBD2
TGTGCCAGCAGCTTTTGGAACGGGGAGCTGTTTTTT	CASSFWNGELFF	few	TRBV7-2	TRBJ2-2	-
TGTGCCAGCAGCTCTCCTCGGGGGTTTTTCAATCAGCCCCAGCATTTT	CASSSPRGFFNQPQHF	-	TRBV7-4	TRBJ1-5	-
TGTGCCAGCAGCTTGCCGGGAAACACCATATATTTT	CASSLPGNTIYF	-	TRBV5-4	TRBJ1-3	-
TGTGCTAGTGCTTTAAGGGGCGGAACAGATACGCAGTATTTT	CASALRGGTDTQYF	-	TRBV12-5	TRBJ2-3	-
TGCGCCAGCACCACAGCGGGAGCGCAAGAGACCCAGTACTTC	CASTTAGAQETQYF	once	TRBV5-1	TRBJ2-5	TRBD2
TGTGCCAGCAGCGCCGTAGGCTGGGGGGCCCAGCATTTT	CASSAVGWGAQHF	-	TRBV7-2	TRBJ1-5	-
TGTGCCAGTAGGACTAGCGGGACCGGGGAGCTGTTTTTT	CASRTSGTGELFF	-	TRBV19	TRBJ2-2	TRBD2
TGCAGCGCTCGACAGGGAGGTGACAATCAGCCCCAGCATTTT	CSARQGGDNQPQHF	few	TRBV29-1	TRBJ1-5	TRBD1
TGTGCCACCAGCAGAGATTTTCAGAGGACCAATGGCTACACCTTC	CATSRDFQRTNGYTF	-	TRBV15	TRBJ1-2	-
TGTGCCAGCAGCCAACAGACAGGGGACGAGCAGTACTTC	CASSQQTGDEQYF	once	TRBV5-4	TRBJ2-7	TRBD1
TGTGCCAGCAGCTCTGAAAACATTCAGTACTTC	CASSSENIQYF	-	TRBV5-8	TRBJ2-4	-
TGTGCCATCAGTGAGGGGGCGGGGGAGACCCAGTACTTC	CAISEGAGETQYF	-	TRBV10-3	TRBJ2-5	-
TGTGCCAGCAGCTTAGCCGATTTGAGCGGGAGAGCTCCTCAAAAGACCCAGTACTTC	CASSLADLSGRAPQKTQYF	-	TRBV7-6	TRBJ2-5	TRBD2
TGTGCCAGCAGTATCCCAGGGGCCGAGCAGTACTTC	CASSIPGAEQYF	-	TRBV6-6	TRBJ2-7	-
TGTGCCAGCAGCTTTCGGGGGACAGGGTCCTACGAGCAGTACTTC	CASSFRGTGSYEQYF	-	TRBV11-2	TRBJ2-7	TRBD1
TGTGCCTGGAGTGTGGCCGGACGGAGCTATGGCTACACCTTC	CAWSVAGRSYGYTF	-	TRBV30	TRBJ1-2	-
TGCGCCAGCAGCCAAGATGAGGGGATCAATGGCTACACCTTC	CASSQDEGINGYTF	-	TRBV4-1	TRBJ1-2	-
TGTGCCAGCAGCTTGGCGAGGAGAGGAAAACTGTTTTTT	CASSLARRGKLFF	-	TRBV7-2	TRBJ1-4	-
TGCGCCAGCAGCCAGGCAGACAGAGCGAACACTGAAGCTTTCTTT	CASSQADRANTEAFF	-	TRBV4-3	TRBJ1-1	-